Following are 6 T cell receptor beta chains from one sample sequenced in a study of beta chain features in type 1 diabetes. Expressed TCRB transcripts were sequenced after all isolated RNA was converted to cDNA. Profiling relied on immunoSEQ multiplex PCR, and the TCRdb table lists in-frame clones only, not all of them. The sample lists 300,000 or so clones, 13% occurring once. No antigen is known for these receptors. General study results and limits: There was a moderate but significant shortening of TCRB CDR3s in all four CD4+ subsets of Type 1 diabetes patients.

The sequencing input was naive CD4+ T cells from blood. Receptors were obtained from a woman aged 18-35 years with type 1 diabetes.

The chain is built from TRBV15 and TRBJ2-1; no firm D call. Deletions cut 1 base from V and 5 bases from J, with 9 bases between. Germline CDR1 LNHNV, CDR2 YYDKDF (reference sequence). This CDR3 contains 14 residues. CDR3 protein: CATSRATANNEQFF. Written as DNA, the CDR3 is TGTGCCACCAGCAGAGCTACAGCCAACAATGAGCAGTTCTTC.

V usage is TRBV5-4 and J usage is TRBJ2-3; D is uncertain. The V gene lost 3 bases and the J gene lost 2 bases, with 10 bases spanning the gap. CDR3 length: 14 amino acids. Germline CDR1 is SGHNT and CDR2 is YYREEE (reference sequence). CDR3 protein: CASSSIAVTDTQYF. The CDR3 DNA reads TGTGCCAGCAGCTCTATTGCGGTCACAGATACGCAGTATTTT.

This clone turned up a few times. The chain recombines TRBV6-5 with TRBJ1-2, with 10 bases aligning to TRBD1. V lost 0 bases, J lost 5 bases, and 3 bases stayed unmatched. The CDR3 is 15 residues long. From germline, CDR1 is MNHEY and CDR2 SVGAGI. CDR3 region: CASSYSLGQGYGYTF. The CDR3 coding sequence is TGTGCCAGCAGTTACTCGTTGGGACAGGGGTATGGCTACACCTTC.

The V call is TRBV27, the J call TRBJ1-1; 10 bases agree with TRBD1. Germline lookup yields CDR1 MNHEY and CDR2 SMNVEV (reference sequence). Germline trimming cut 7 bases from V and 3 bases from J; bases unmatched to any gene: 8. CDR3 length equals 15 residues. The CDR3 bases are TGTGCCAGCACCCCACGACAGGGGGCGGACACTGAAGCTTTCTTT. Amino acids: CASTPRQGADTEAFF.

The sample holds a few counts of this clone. The chain links TRBV29-1 to TRBJ2-4; D possibly corresponds to TRBD1 (5 bases). Germline V gives CDR1 SQVTM, CDR2 ANQGSEA. CDR3 length equals 12 residues. The V end was cut by 7 bases, the J end by 5 bases, with 12 bases between. The CDR3 reads CSAAGHQNIQYF. For the CDR3, the DNA is TGCAGCGCCGCAGGACACCAAAACATTCAGTACTTC.

This clone has more than one count but fewer than ten. CDR3 in DNA: TGCGCCAGCAGCTTGGATGCTAGCCCGAATGAGCAGTTCTTC. This gives the protein CASSLDASPNEQFF. This chain uses TRBV5-1 with TRBJ2-1, with a possible D match to TRBD2 (5 bases). Germline CDR1 reads SGHRS; CDR2 reads YFSETQ. The CDR3 totals 14 residues. Trimming left V 0 bases short and J 7 bases short, with 11 bases between.